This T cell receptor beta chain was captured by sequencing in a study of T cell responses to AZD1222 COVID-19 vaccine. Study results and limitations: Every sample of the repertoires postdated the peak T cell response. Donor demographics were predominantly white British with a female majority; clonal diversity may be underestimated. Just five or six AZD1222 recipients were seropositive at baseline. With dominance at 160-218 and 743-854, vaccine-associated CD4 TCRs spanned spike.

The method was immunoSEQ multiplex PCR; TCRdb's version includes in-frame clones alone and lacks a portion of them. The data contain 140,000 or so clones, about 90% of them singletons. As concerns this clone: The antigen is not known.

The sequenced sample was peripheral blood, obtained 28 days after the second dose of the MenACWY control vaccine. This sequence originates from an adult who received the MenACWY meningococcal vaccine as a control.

CDR3 sequence reads: CASSVGLAGGPAEQYF. The CDR3 coding sequence is TGTGCCAGCAGCGTAGGTCTCGCGGGAGGGCCAGCCGAGCAGTACTTC. The genes are TRBV9 and TRBJ2-7, with 9 positions matching TRBD2. CDR3 length: 16 residues. The germline V gene has CDR1 SGDLS and CDR2 YYNGEE. J was trimmed by 6 bases and V by 0 bases; bases with no gene match: 10.